This T cell receptor (beta chain) appears in the sequencing data of a study of blood T cell repertoires in COVID-19. About the study: The analysed material was cDNA or gDNA that came from T cells, B-cell-depleted T cells, or PBMCs.

This CDR3 comprises 14 residues. The V end lost 3 bases, the J end lost 1 base, and 8 bases lay between the germline ends. Germline CDR1 and CDR2: MDHEN and SYDVKM. Individuals drawn from about 26 US areas were about 18 to 95 years old. Researchers sorted participants into cohorts using their self-reported clinical history. In the original processing: Amplifying reference gene primers gave estimates of nucleated cell counts. Libraries were prepared by immunoSEQ multiplex PCR; TCRdb keeps only in-frame clonotypes and omits some of them. The D gene and trimming were derived from the DNA, and the V and J assignments and clone size from that table. The table includes almost 500,000 clones, about 88% detected once.

This chain links TRBV28 with TRBJ2-3; D might be TRBD1 (6 bases). This receptor was identified in an older woman who had recovered from COVID-19. Material: PBMCs or T cells enriched from blood (not recorded which). DNA for the CDR3: TGTGCCAGCAGTTTGTGGACAGGCACAGATACGCAGTATTTT. Amino acid sequence: CASSLWTGTDTQYF.